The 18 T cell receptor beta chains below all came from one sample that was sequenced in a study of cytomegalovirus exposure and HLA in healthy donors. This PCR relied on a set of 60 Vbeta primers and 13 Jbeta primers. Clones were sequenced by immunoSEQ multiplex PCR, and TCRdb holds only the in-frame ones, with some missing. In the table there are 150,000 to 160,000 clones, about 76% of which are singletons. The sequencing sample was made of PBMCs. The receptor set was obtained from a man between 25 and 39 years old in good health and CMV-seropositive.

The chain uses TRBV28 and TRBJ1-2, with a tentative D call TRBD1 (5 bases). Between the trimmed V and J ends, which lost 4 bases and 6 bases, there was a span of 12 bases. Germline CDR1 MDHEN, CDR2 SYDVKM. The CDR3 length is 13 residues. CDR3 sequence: CASSSQGKNGYTF. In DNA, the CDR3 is TGTGCCAGCAGTTCTCAGGGAAAGAATGGCTACACCTTC.

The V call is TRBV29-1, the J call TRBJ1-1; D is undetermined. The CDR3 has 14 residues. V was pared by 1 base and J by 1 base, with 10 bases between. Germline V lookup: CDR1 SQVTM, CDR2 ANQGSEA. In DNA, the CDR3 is TGCAGCGTTGAAGGGGTACAGACGAACACTGAAGCTTTCTTT. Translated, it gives CSVEGVQTNTEAFF.

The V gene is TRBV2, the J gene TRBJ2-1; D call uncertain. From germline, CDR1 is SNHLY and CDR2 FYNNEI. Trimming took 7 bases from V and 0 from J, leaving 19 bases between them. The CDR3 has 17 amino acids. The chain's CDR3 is CASIPVYPRSSYNEQFF. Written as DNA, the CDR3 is TGTGCCAGCATTCCTGTCTACCCGCGGAGCTCCTACAATGAGCAGTTCTTC.

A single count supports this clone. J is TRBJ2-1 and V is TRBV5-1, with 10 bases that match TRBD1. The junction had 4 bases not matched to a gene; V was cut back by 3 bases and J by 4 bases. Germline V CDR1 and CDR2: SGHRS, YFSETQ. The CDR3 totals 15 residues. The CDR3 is CASSWGDRGYNEQFF. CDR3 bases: TGCGCCAGCAGCTGGGGGGACAGGGGTTACAATGAGCAGTTCTTC.

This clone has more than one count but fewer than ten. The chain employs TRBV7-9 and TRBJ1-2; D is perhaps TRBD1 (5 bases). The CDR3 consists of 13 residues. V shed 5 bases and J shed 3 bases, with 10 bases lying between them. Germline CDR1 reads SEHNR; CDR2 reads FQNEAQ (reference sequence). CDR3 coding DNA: TGTGCCAGCAGCGCGTGGGGGGACTATGGCTACACCTTC. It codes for CASSAWGDYGYTF. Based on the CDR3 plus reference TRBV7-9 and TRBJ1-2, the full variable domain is DTGVSQNPRHKITKRGQNVTFRCDPISEHNRLYWYRQTLGQGPEFLTYFQNEAQLEKSRLLSDRFSAERPKGSFSTLEIQRTEQGDSAMYLCASSAWGDYGYTFGSGTRLTVV.

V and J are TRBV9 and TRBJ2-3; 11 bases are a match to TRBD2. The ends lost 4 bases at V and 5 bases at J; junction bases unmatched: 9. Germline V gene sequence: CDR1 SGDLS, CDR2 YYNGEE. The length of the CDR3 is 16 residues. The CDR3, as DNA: TGTGCCAGCAGCTACGCTAGCGGGGGGCCTGGAGATACGCAGTATTTT. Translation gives CASSYASGGPGDTQYF.

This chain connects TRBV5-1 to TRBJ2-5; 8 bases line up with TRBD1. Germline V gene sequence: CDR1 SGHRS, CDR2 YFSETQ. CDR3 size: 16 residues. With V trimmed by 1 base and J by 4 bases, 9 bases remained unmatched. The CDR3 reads CASSLYQGARAETQYF. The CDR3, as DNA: TGCGCCAGCAGCTTGTATCAGGGGGCGCGGGCAGAGACCCAGTACTTC.

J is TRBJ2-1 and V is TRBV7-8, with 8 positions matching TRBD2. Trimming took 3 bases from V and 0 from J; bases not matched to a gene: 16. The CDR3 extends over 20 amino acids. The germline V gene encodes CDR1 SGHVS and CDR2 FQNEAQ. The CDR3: CASSLGTGRGARSSYNEQFF. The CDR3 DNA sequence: TGTGCCAGCAGCTTGGGGACGGGGCGGGGGGCTCGAAGCTCCTACAATGAGCAGTTCTTC.

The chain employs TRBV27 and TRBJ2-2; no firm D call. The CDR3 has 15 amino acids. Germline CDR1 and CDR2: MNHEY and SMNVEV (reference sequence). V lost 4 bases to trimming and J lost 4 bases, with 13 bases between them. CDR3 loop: CASSSSTHLTGELFF. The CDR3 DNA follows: TGTGCCAGCAGTTCCTCGACACACCTCACCGGGGAGCTGTTTTTT.

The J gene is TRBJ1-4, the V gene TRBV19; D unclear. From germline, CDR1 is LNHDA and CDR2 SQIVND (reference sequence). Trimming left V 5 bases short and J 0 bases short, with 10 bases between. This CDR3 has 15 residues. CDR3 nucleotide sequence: TGTGCCAGTAGTGTTACAGTAGCAACTAATGAAAAACTGTTTTTT. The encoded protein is CASSVTVATNEKLFF.

In nucleotides, the CDR3 is TGCGCCAGCAGCTCAGGGACTAGCCGTTCAGATACGCAGTATTTT. Its translation: CASSSGTSRSDTQYF. The chain combines TRBV5-1 with TRBJ2-3; 9 positions agree with TRBD2. Trimming cost V 3 bases and J 4 bases; bases outside gene matches: 6. The CDR3 spans 15 residues. CDR1 SGHRS and CDR2 YFSETQ come from the germline V gene.

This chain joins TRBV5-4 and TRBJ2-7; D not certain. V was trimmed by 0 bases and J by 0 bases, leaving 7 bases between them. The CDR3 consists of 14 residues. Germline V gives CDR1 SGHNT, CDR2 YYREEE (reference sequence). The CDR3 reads CASSLESSSYEQYF. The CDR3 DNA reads TGTGCCAGCAGCTTGGAAAGTAGCTCCTACGAGCAGTACTTC.

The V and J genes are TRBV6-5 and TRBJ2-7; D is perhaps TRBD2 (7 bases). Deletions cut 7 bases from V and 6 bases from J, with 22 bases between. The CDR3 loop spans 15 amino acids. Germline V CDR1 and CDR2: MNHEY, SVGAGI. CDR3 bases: TGTGCCAGCACCACGGGGGGCCGGCTATCCGGCGAGCAGTACTTC. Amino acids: CASTTGGRLSGEQYF.

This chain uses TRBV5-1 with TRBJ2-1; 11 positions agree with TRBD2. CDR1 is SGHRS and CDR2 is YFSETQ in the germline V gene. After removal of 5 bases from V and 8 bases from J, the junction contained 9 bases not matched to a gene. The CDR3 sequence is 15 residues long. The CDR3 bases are TGCGCCAGCAGACCTTCTAGCGGGGGGTTCTATGAGCAGTTCTTC. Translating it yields CASRPSSGGFYEQFF.

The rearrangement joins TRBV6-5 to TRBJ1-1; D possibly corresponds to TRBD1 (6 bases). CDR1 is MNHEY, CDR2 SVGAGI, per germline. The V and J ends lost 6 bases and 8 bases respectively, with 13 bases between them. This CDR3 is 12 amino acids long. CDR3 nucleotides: TGTGCCAGCAGCCTAGCTAGGGGGGAAGCTTTCTTT. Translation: CASSLARGEAFF.

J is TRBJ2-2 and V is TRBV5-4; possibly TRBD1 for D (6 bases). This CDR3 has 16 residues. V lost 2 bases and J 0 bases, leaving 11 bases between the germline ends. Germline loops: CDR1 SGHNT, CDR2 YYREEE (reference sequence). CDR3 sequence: CASSFGTTSNTGELFF. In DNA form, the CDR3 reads TGTGCCAGCAGCTTTGGGACAACCTCGAACACCGGGGAGCTGTTTTTT. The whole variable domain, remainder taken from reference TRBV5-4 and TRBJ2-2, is ETGVTQSPTHLIKTRGQQVTLRCSSQSGHNTVSWYQQALGQGPQFIFQYYREEENGRGNFPPRFSGLQFPNYSSELNVNALELDDSALYLCASSFGTTSNTGELFFGEGSRLTVL.

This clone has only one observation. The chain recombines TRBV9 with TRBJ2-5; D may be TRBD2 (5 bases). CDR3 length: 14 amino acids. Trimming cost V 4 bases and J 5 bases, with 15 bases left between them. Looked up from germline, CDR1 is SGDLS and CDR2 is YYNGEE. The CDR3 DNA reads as TGTGCCAGCAGCTCCCCCGGGGTCTCGGAGACCCAGTACTTC. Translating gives CASSSPGVSETQYF.

The CDR3 region has the DNA TGTGCCTGGAGTCAGACCGGGACAGGGGTTGTAGAGACCCAGTACTTC. It encodes CAWSQTGTGVVETQYF. The rearrangement links TRBV30 to TRBJ2-5; 10 bases fit TRBD1. The CDR3 runs 16 residues. V gave up 2 bases and J gave up 4 bases; unmatched junction bases: 10. The V gene's germline CDR1 is GTSNPN and CDR2 SVGIG (reference sequence).